This T cell receptor (beta chain) was captured by sequencing in a study of shared clonotypes between healthy human individuals. Data came from immunoSEQ multiplex PCR; TCRdb stores just in-frame clones and leaves some out. The table records about 610,000 clones, approximately 96% of them present only once. Trimming left V 3 bases short and J 7 bases short, with 16 bases between. CDR3 length: 16 amino acids. In germline, CDR1 is MGHRA, CDR2 YSYEKL. Naive CD8 cells lacked CD45RO, underwent positive selection for CCR7 and left out terminally differentiated effector memory CD45RA+ cells. The clonotype originates from a woman between 25 and 40 years old in good health. The V call is TRBV4-1, the J call TRBJ1-6; maybe TRBD1 (6 bases). Specimen: naive CD8+ T cells sorted from blood. This CDR3 is CASSQGLDRLNSPLHF. The CDR3 region has the DNA TGCGCCAGCAGCCAGGGGCTCGACAGGTTAAATTCACCCCTCCACTTT.